The T cell receptor beta chain under discussion was sequenced for a study of blood T cell repertoires in COVID-19 (TCRdb year 2020). About the study as a whole: The collaborator samples originated in the United States, Italy and Spain and spanned the acute and convalescent phases of COVID-19. The material from the prospective study consisted of cDNA or gDNA derived from T cells, B-cell-depleted T cells, or PBMCs. Deeply sampled blood TCRbeta repertoires from subjects exposed to, actively infected with, or recovered from COVID-19 were included in the dataset. A freely available public database, intended as a resource for researchers studying the immune response to SARS-CoV-2, is where the repertoires were released. Samples were obtained from the ongoing ImmuneRACE study (first 160 participants) and from some 1,200 subjects provided by 6 global collaborators. The sample metadata nearly always contained a de-identified subject ID, COVID-19 status, age in years and sex. Where available, HLA class I and class II types were obtained from metadata supplied by the sample provider rather than from assay-based typing. Points the paper makes about the study in general: The quantity of clinical and demographic metadata differed by source and by participant and was supplied without curation.

The collaborating institutions used their own protocols to collect whole blood in K2EDTA tubes. For TCRbeta analysis, collaborators shipped samples as frozen whole blood, isolated PBMCs, or DNA extracted from either of those sample types. The immunoSEQ Assay, a bias-controlled multiplex PCR, was used to amplify TCRbeta CDR3 regions from genomic DNA. The authors' pipeline ran thus. Nucleated cell counts per sample were estimated from amplification of reference gene primers within the assay. Sequence reads were collapsed and filtered to measure the absolute abundance of every unique TCRbeta CDR3 rearrangement. Productive Simpson clonality was computed per sample as the square root of Simpson's diversity index over productive rearrangements. The immuneACCESS repertoire file appears here via TCRdb, limited to in-frame rearrangements. These files lack a portion of the clones; in checked studies, under half of the deficit traces to unresolved V genes, and the cause of the others is not known. V, J and clone size derive from that table, while D and trimming were established from the DNA sequence. The sample yields under 150,000 clones; 85% were counted once. About an eighth of the sample is held by the ten biggest clonotypes.

The CDR1 and CDR2 encoded by the germline V gene are SGHTA and FQGNSA. For this chain, trimming is 5 bases at the V end and 2 bases at the J end, and the number of junction bases without a gene match is 10. The CDR3 runs 16 residues from the cysteine to the phenylalanine. Only CDR3 DNA remains: 48 bases, in frame from the first base. Of note for this clone: No cognate antigen has been identified for it. No base qualities exist here, and no much larger clone lies one base off it.

The TCR sequence derives from a human donor in a cohort sampled during active COVID-19. Recombination connected TRBV7-2 to TRBJ2-3, and TRBD2 aligns with 7 junction nucleotides. Source material: peripheral blood. The nucleotides are TGTGCCAGCAGCCCTGGCTGGCGGGGGAACACAGATACGCAGTATTTT. The encoded protein is CASSPGWRGNTDTQYF.